The 14 T cell receptor beta chains below were found in one sample sequenced in a study of regulatory T cells. The study, taken as a whole, reports: In CD3G-deficient patients, conventional CD4+ T cells were enriched for hydrophobic CDR3 residues at positions 6 and 7.

The primer mix had 52 TRBV and 13 TRBJ primers. TCRdb keeps only in-frame clones here, not all; method: immunoSEQ multiplex PCR. The data show around 29,000 clones, about nine tenths seen once. No antigens are known for them. Specimen: conventional CD4+ T cells sorted from blood. The receptors were sampled from a person aged 18 to 35 with CD3G deficiency.

The V and J genes are TRBV7-6 and TRBJ2-1; D not resolved. V lost 4 bases to trimming and J lost 6 bases, with 10 bases between them. The germline V gene has CDR1 SGHVS and CDR2 FNYEAQ. The length of the CDR3 is 13 residues. The CDR3 reads CASSSTPANEQFF. CDR3 bases: TGTGCCAGCAGCTCGACTCCCGCCAATGAGCAGTTCTTC.

This chain links TRBV19 with TRBJ2-2; D may correspond to TRBD1 or TRBD2 (5 bases each). Germline CDR1 and CDR2: LNHDA and SQIVND (reference sequence). The V end was cut by 4 bases, the J end by 1 base, with 16 bases between. The length of the CDR3 is 17 residues. The CDR3 sequence is CASSKFLRDGNTGELFF. The CDR3 nucleotides are TGTGCCAGTAGTAAATTCCTCAGGGACGGGAACACCGGGGAGCTGTTTTTT. The variable domain in full, completed from reference TRBV19 and TRBJ2-2, reads DGGITQSPKYLFRKEGQNVTLSCEQNLNHDAMYWYRQDPGQGLRLIYYSQIVNDFQKGDIAEGYSVSREKKESFPLTVTSAQKNPTAFYLCASSKFLRDGNTGELFFGEGSRLTVL.

This rearrangement joins TRBV5-5 to TRBJ1-2; D is possibly TRBD1 (6 bases). Trimming cost V 1 base and J 4 bases, with 14 bases left between them. Per germline, CDR1 SGHKS and CDR2 YYEKEE (reference sequence). The CDR3 loop spans 15 amino acids. The chain's CDR3 is CASSLYPQGGYGYTF. CDR3 coding DNA: TGTGCCAGCAGCTTGTATCCCCAAGGGGGCTATGGCTACACCTTC. Complete variable domain (other parts from reference TRBV5-5 and TRBJ1-2): DAGVTQSPTHLIKTRGQQVTLRCSPISGHKSVSWYQQVLGQGPQFIFQYYEKEERGRGNFPDRFSARQFPNYSSELNVNALLLGDSALYLCASSLYPQGGYGYTFGSGTRLTVV.

The V gene is TRBV6-1, the J gene TRBJ2-7; D gene unclear. The CDR3 contains 13 residues. CDR1 is MNHNS, CDR2 SASEGT, per germline. V was shortened by 2 bases and J by 2 bases, with 7 bases between the two germline ends. Written as DNA, the CDR3 is TGTGCCAGCAGTGAAATAGAGGCCTACGAGCAGTACTTC. It specifies CASSEIEAYEQYF.

This chain links TRBV21-1 with TRBJ1-5; TRBD1, as called in the table, went unchecked against the DNA. TRBV21-1 has pseudogene status. The CDR3 covers 17 residues. Here the CDR3 DNA reads TGTGCCAGCAGCACAGATGGGGCGACAGGGAGGTCTCAGCCCCAGCATTTT. Protein sequence: CASSTDGATGRSQPQHF.

This chain connects TRBV19 to TRBJ2-2; D gene unclear. CDR1 and CDR2 (germline): LNHDA, SQIVND (reference sequence). This CDR3 comprises 13 residues. V was clipped by 6 bases and J by 5 bases, with 10 bases between them. In DNA form, the CDR3 reads TGTGCCAGTAGCCCTTTGGTGACCGGGGAGCTGTTTTTT. This gives the protein CASSPLVTGELFF.

The chain links TRBV6-9 to TRBJ2-7, with no clear D. Germline-derived CDR1 and CDR2 are MNHGY and SVAAGI. The CDR3 is 8 amino acids. CDR3 protein: CATYEQYV. The CDR3 DNA follows: TGTGCGACCTACGAGCAGTACGTC.

The chain combines TRBV4-1 with TRBJ2-5, with D possibly TRBD2 on 5 matching bases. The CDR3 is made up of 15 amino acids. Germline loops: CDR1 MGHRA, CDR2 YSYEKL. Trimming shortened V by 0 bases and J by 1 base, and 9 bases separated the two germline ends. In DNA form, the CDR3 reads TGCGCCAGCAGCCAAGATCTCAGCGGCCAAGAGACCCAGTACTTC. Residues: CASSQDLSGQETQYF.

The gene calls are TRBV9 and TRBJ2-2; D ambiguous. Germline assignment: CDR1 SGDLS and CDR2 YYNGEE. The CDR3 totals 15 residues. V lost 0 bases and J lost 1, with 7 bases in between. CDR3 bases: TGTGCCAGCAGCGTAGTGGATAAGAACACCGGGGAGCTGTTTTTT. Its translation: CASSVVDKNTGELFF.

The chain has TRBV19 and TRBJ2-1; 9 bases align to TRBD1. V dropped 4 bases and J dropped 5; count of bases not matched to a gene: 6. The CDR3 runs to 15 residues. Germline CDR1 LNHDA, CDR2 SQIVND (reference sequence). The CDR3 DNA reads TGTGCCAGTAGTAGCCCGGGACAGGGCAACAATGAGCAGTTCTTC. Protein sequence: CASSSPGQGNNEQFF.

V is TRBV18 and J is TRBJ2-1; the match to TRBD2 covers 8 bases. V dropped 4 bases and J dropped 0; count of bases not matched to a gene: 11. The CDR3 totals 18 residues. Germline CDR1 is KGHSH and CDR2 is LQKENI. The CDR3 reads CASSRDGGARPSYNEQFF. The CDR3 DNA sequence: TGTGCCAGCTCACGTGACGGGGGGGCACGGCCCTCCTACAATGAGCAGTTCTTC.

The rearrangement joins TRBV9 to TRBJ1-2; no clear D. V shed 4 bases and J shed 6 bases, with 16 bases lying between them. Per the germline V gene, CDR1 is SGDLS and CDR2 is YYNGEE. The CDR3 spans 14 residues. This CDR3 reads CASSSSSGSHGYTF. In DNA form, the CDR3 reads TGTGCCAGCAGCAGTTCATCCGGCAGTCATGGCTACACCTTC.

The gene calls are TRBV7-9 and TRBJ2-1, with D possibly TRBD1 on 6 matching bases. V dropped 2 bases and J dropped 3 bases, with 11 bases sitting between them. Germline V gene data show CDR1 as SEHNR and CDR2 as FQNEAQ (reference sequence). This CDR3 has 15 amino acids. This CDR3 is CASSLKQGLYNEQFF. In DNA form, the CDR3 reads TGTGCCAGCAGCTTAAAACAGGGTCTCTACAATGAGCAGTTCTTC.

The rearrangement joins TRBV28 to TRBJ1-2; D might be TRBD1 (5 bases). Germline lookup yields CDR1 MDHEN and CDR2 SYDVKM. This CDR3 has 15 amino acids. The V end was cut by 5 bases, the J end by 4 bases, with 17 bases between. CDR3 nucleotides: TGTGCCAGCAGTGCCCACGCCGGACAACCCTATGGCTACACCTTC. Translation gives CASSAHAGQPYGYTF.